A single T cell receptor (beta chain) is shown here with its context. This entry belongs to a study of T cell changes during pregnancy in multiple sclerosis. The table came from immunoSEQ multiplex PCR; TCRdb's copy has only in-frame clones and leaves some out. The table has tens of thousands of clones, 93% seen once; the top ten hold approximately 2.5%. Trimming cost V 5 bases and J 0 bases; bases outside gene matches: 7. This CDR3 contains 15 residues. Germline CDR1 and CDR2: LNHNV and YYDKDF (reference sequence). The chain uses TRBV15 and TRBJ2-7; 7 bases align to TRBD2. This TCR derives from a female donor with multiple sclerosis, enrolled in a pregnancy study. The sample here was CD8+ T cells from peripheral blood mononuclear cells, taken in the third trimester of pregnancy. This CDR3 reads CATSFERDYSYEQYF. In nucleotides, the CDR3 is TGTGCCACCAGCTTCGAGAGGGACTACTCCTACGAGCAGTACTTC. The full variable domain, completed using reference TRBV15 and TRBJ2-7, is DAMVIQNPRYQVTQFGKPVTLSCSQTLNHNVMYWYQQKSSQAPKLLFHYYDKDFNNEADTPDNFQSRRPNTSFCFLDIRSPGLGDTAMYLCATSFERDYSYEQYFGPGTRLTVT.